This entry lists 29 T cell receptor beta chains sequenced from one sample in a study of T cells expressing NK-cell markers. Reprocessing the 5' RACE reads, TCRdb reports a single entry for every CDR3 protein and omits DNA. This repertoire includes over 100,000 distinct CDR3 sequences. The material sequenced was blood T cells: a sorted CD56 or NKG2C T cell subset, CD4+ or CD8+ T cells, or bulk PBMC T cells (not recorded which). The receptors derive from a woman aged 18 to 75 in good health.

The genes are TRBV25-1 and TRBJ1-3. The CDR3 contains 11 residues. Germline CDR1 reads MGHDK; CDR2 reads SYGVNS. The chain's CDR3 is CASMEGPRIYF.

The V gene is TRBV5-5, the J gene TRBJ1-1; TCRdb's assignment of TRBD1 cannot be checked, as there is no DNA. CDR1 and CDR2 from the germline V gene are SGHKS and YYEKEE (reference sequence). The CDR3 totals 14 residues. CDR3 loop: CASSWGTGGPEAFF.

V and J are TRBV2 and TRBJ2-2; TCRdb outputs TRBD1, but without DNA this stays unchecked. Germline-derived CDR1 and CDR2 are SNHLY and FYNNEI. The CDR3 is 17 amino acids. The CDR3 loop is CASSEYETGPNTGELFF. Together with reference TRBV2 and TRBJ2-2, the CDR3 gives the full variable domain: EPEVTQTPSHQVTQMGQEVILRCVPISNHLYFYWYRQILGQKVEFLVSFYNNEISEKSEIFDDQFSVERPDGSNFTLKIRSTKLEDSAMYFCASSEYETGPNTGELFFGEGSRLTVL.

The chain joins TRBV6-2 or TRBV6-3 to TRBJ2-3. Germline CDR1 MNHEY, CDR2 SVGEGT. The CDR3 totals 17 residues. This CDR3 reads CASSGLDVVLGTDTQYF.

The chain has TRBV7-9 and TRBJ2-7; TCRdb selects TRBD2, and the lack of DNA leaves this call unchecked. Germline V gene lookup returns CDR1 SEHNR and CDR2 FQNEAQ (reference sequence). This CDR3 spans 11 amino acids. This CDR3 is CVTEGIEEQYF.

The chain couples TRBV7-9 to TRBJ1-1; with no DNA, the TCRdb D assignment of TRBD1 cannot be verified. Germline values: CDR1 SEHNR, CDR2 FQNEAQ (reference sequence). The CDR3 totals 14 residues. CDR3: CASSFTGVSTEAFF.

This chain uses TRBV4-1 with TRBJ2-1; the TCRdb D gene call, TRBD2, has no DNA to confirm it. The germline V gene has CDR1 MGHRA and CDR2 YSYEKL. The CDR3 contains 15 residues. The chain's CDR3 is CASSPLADAYNEQFF.

CDR3 in amino acids: CASSVGQAYNSPLHF. The genes are TRBV7-2 and TRBJ1-6; TCRdb proposes TRBD1, but this gene call is untestable without DNA. CDR1 SGHTA and CDR2 FQGNSA come from the germline V gene. This CDR3 spans 15 amino acids. Variable domain in full (rest from reference TRBV7-2 and TRBJ1-6): GAGVSQSPSNKVTEKGKDVELRCDPISGHTALYWYRQSLGQGLEFLIYFQGNSAPDKSGLPSDRFSAERTGGSVSTLTIQRTQQEDSAVYLCASSVGQAYNSPLHFGNGTRLTVT.

The CDR3 here is CASSVALPGELFF. This rearrangement joins TRBV5-6 to TRBJ2-2. The CDR3 totals 13 residues. Germline assignment: CDR1 SGHDT and CDR2 YYEEEE.

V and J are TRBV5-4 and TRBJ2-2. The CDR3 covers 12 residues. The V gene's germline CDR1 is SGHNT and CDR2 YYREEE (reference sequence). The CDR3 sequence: CASSLVAGELFF.

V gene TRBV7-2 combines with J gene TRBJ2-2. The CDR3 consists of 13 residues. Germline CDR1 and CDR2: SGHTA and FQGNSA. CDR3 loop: CASSLGSSGELFF.

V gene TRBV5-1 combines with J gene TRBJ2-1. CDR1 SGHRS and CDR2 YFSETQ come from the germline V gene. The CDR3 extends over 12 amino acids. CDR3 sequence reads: CASREGNNEQFF.

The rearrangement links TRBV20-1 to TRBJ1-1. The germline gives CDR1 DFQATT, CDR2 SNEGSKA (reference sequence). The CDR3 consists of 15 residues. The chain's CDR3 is CSDDRKDSVNTEAFF.

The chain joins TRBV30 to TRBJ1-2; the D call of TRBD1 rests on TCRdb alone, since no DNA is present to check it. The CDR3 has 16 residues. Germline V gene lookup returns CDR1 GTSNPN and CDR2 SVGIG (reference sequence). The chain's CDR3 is CAWSVTAPLANYGYTF.

The CDR3: CATSDLPLAGGGNEQFF. V is TRBV24-1 and J is TRBJ2-1; TCRdb selects TRBD2, and the lack of DNA leaves this call unchecked. Germline CDR1 KGHDR, CDR2 SFDVKD. The CDR3 runs 17 residues.

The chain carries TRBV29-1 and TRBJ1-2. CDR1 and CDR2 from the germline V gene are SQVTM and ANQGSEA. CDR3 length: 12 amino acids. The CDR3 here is CSVVGRAYGYTF. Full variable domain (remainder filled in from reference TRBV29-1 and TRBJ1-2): SAVISQKPSRDICQRGTSLTIQCQVDSQVTMMFWYRQQPGQSLTLIATANQGSEATYESGFVIDKFPISRPNLTFSTLTVSNMSPEDSSIYLCSVVGRAYGYTFGSGTRLTVV.

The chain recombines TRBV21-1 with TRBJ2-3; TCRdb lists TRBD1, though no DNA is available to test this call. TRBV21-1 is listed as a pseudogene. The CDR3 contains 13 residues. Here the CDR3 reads CASSSRDKDTQYF.

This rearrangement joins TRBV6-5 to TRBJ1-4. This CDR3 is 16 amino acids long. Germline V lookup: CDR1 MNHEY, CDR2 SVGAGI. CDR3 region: CASSFGVGTTNEKLFF.

The CDR3 protein is CASGSPVEQYF. J is TRBJ2-7 and V is TRBV27; TCRdb designates TRBD1, a call that cannot be tested without DNA. The germline V gene has CDR1 MNHEY and CDR2 SMNVEV (reference sequence). The CDR3 runs to 11 residues.

The chain's CDR3 is CASSLRNSPSTDTQYF. The chain recombines TRBV12-3 or TRBV12-4 with TRBJ2-3. The CDR3 has 16 residues.

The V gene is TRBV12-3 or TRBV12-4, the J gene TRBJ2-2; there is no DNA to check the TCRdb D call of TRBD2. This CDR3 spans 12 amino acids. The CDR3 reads CASRAGTGELFF.

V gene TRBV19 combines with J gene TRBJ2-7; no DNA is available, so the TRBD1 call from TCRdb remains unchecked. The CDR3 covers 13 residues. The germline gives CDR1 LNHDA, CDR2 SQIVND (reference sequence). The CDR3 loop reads CASSTGVVYEQYF.

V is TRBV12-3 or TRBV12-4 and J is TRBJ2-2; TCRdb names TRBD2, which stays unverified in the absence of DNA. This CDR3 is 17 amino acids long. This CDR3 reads CATLSLGTSGSTGELFF.

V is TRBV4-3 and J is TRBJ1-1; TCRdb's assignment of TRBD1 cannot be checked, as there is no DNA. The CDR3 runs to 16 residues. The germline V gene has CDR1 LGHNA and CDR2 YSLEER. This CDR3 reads CASSQDLSGVGEEAFF.

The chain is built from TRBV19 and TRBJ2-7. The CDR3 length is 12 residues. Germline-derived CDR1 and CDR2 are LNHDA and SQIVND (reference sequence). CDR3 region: CATSVGPYEQYF.

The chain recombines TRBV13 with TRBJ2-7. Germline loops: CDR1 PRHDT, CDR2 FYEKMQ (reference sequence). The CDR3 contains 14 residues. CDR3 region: CASSLRGSQYEQYF.

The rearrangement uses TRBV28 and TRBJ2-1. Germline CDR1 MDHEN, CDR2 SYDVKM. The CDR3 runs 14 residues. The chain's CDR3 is CASSLSSAYEEQFF.

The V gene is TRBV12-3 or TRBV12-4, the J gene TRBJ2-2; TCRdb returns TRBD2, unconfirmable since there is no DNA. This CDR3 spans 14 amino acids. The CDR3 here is CASRTSGGTGELFF.

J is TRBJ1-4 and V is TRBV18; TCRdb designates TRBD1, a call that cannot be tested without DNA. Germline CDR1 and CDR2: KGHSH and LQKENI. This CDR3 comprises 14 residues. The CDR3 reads CASSPDRGVEKLFF.